These 28 T cell receptor beta chains were all obtained from the same sample, sequenced in a study of cytomegalovirus exposure and HLA in healthy donors. Both 60 Vbeta primers and 13 Jbeta primers went into the PCR. TCRdb's copy holds only in-frame clones and misses some; the assay was immunoSEQ multiplex PCR. Altogether about 160,000 clones are present, 80% being singletons, with the ten largest covering roughly 9.7%. Sequences were obtained from PBMCs. Receptor source: a man between 18 and 35 years old in good health and CMV-seropositive.

V is TRBV6-5 and J is TRBJ2-5, with TRBD1 as a possible D gene (6 bases). CDR1 is MNHEY, CDR2 SVGAGI, per germline. The V gene lost 2 bases and the J gene lost 5 bases, with 12 bases spanning the gap. The length of the CDR3 is 14 residues. The chain's CDR3 is CASSYGTWGETQYF. CDR3 sequence (DNA): TGTGCCAGCAGTTACGGGACATGGGGGGAGACCCAGTACTTC.

The chain couples TRBV29-1 to TRBJ1-1, with a weak D call TRBD1 (6 bases). V was clipped by 4 bases and J by 3 bases, with 15 bases between them. CDR1 and CDR2 from the germline V gene are SQVTM and ANQGSEA. The CDR3 length is 14 residues. In DNA, the CDR3 is TGCAGCGTTGTGGGGGCGCAGTGGGACACTGAAGCTTTCTTT. The encoded protein is CSVVGAQWDTEAFF.

This clone was observed a single time. The chain joins TRBV30 to TRBJ2-2, with TRBD2 matching 10 bases. The CDR3 runs 18 residues. Losses at the gene ends were 0 bases for V and 0 bases for J; bases not matched to a gene: 7. CDR1 is GTSNPN, CDR2 SVGIG, per germline (reference sequence). Written as DNA, the CDR3 is TGTGCCTGGAGTGTACGTCCCCTAGCGGGAGCGAACACCGGGGAGCTGTTTTTT. Translating it yields CAWSVRPLAGANTGELFF.

The chain uses TRBV9 and TRBJ2-3; the D is unclear. Trimming removed 3 bases from V and 2 bases from J, with 13 bases in between. The CDR3 length is 15 residues. Per the germline V gene, CDR1 is SGDLS and CDR2 is YYNGEE. The CDR3 DNA is TGTGCCAGCAGCGGAACAATAACACACACAGATACGCAGTATTTT. It is translated as CASSGTITHTDTQYF.

The V call is TRBV6-6, the J call TRBJ2-7; D not certain. V was clipped by 7 bases and J by 0 bases, with 13 bases between them. This CDR3 has 14 residues. Germline-derived CDR1 and CDR2 are MNHNY and SVGAGI (reference sequence). The CDR3 spells CASTTTRSSYEQYF. The CDR3 DNA reads TGTGCCAGCACCACCACCCGGAGCTCCTACGAGCAGTACTTC.

This rearrangement joins TRBV6-5 to TRBJ2-7; 10 bases line up with TRBD1. The CDR3 is 15 amino acids. The V gene end was trimmed by 0 bases and the J gene end by 3 bases; junction bases not matched to a gene: 2. The germline CDR1 and CDR2 sequences are MNHEY and SVGAGI. CDR3 region: CASSYSGQGIYEQYF. The CDR3 nucleotides are TGTGCCAGCAGTTACTCGGGACAGGGGATCTACGAGCAGTACTTC.

J is TRBJ2-7 and V is TRBV11-2; a weak D match, TRBD2 (5 bases). Germline V lookup: CDR1 SGHAT, CDR2 FQNNGV. CDR3 length equals 12 residues. Trimming removed 3 bases from V and 3 bases from J, with 6 bases in between. Here the CDR3 reads CASSLGSYEQYF. The CDR3 coding sequence is TGTGCCAGCAGCTTGGGGAGCTACGAGCAGTACTTC.

This clone was seen more than once but under ten times. The CDR3 protein is CASSLSPLREQYF. The DNA of the CDR3 is TGTGCCAGTAGTCTCTCTCCCCTTCGCGAGCAGTACTTC. This rearrangement joins TRBV19 to TRBJ2-7; D is undetermined. This CDR3 has 13 residues. V was pared by 5 bases and J by 6 bases, with 14 bases between. Germline CDR1 LNHDA, CDR2 SQIVND (reference sequence).

The chain links TRBV7-8 to TRBJ1-3; D not certain. V lost 4 bases and J lost 7, with 23 bases in between. Germline-derived CDR1 and CDR2 are SGHVS and FQNEAQ. The CDR3 has 17 amino acids. For the CDR3, the DNA is TGTGCCAGCAGCTCCCGCGGGCCACCGGGGAGGTGGAACACCATATATTTT. The encoded protein is CASSSRGPPGRWNTIYF.

The chain combines TRBV29-1 with TRBJ2-5; possible D gene TRBD1, 6 bases. CDR1 SQVTM and CDR2 ANQGSEA come from the germline V gene. The germline V and J ends were trimmed by 6 bases and 1 base, with 18 bases remaining between them. The CDR3 runs to 15 residues. The CDR3 nucleotides read TGCAGCGTCGCTTCCCTAAACAGGGCCCAAGAGACCCAGTACTTC. Encoded protein: CSVASLNRAQETQYF.

V and J are TRBV9 and TRBJ2-2, with TRBD2 as a possible D gene (5 bases). In germline, CDR1 is SGDLS, CDR2 YYNGEE. V lost 0 bases and J lost 6, with 6 bases in between. This CDR3 has 13 amino acids. CDR3 residues: CASSVEAAGELFF. The CDR3 DNA sequence: TGTGCCAGCAGCGTAGAAGCGGCCGGGGAGCTGTTTTTT.

This clone was observed once. The V call is TRBV29-1, the J call TRBJ1-2; D perhaps matches TRBD1 (5 bases). The CDR3 totals 13 residues. V lost 4 bases and J lost 4, with 13 bases in between. Germline V lookup: CDR1 SQVTM, CDR2 ANQGSEA. CDR3 in DNA: TGCAGCGTTGGGTCAGGGTTCGCCTATGGCTACACCTTC. It encodes CSVGSGFAYGYTF.

V is TRBV5-1 and J is TRBJ2-5; 9 nucleotides line up with TRBD2. The CDR3 extends over 17 amino acids. Germline V gives CDR1 SGHRS, CDR2 YFSETQ. Germline trimming cut 0 bases from V and 5 bases from J; bases unmatched to any gene: 11. CDR3 nucleotides: TGCGCCAGCAGCTTGGTTAGCGGGAGCCGCTCGGGGGAGACCCAGTACTTC. Its protein product is CASSLVSGSRSGETQYF.

Regarding this clone: The same CDR3 is also encoded by other DNA sequences in this sample. The CDR3 DNA reads TGTGCCAGCAGCCTGACAGGGGTCACCGGGGAGCTGTTTTTT. Its translation is CASSLTGVTGELFF. The V gene is TRBV7-3, the J gene TRBJ2-2, with 8 bases that match TRBD1. From germline, CDR1 is SGHTA and CDR2 FQGTGA. The junction had 3 bases not matched to a gene; V was cut back by 5 bases and J by 4 bases. The CDR3 spans 14 residues.

The chain employs TRBV4-3 and TRBJ2-1; tentative D call: TRBD2 (6 bases). Germline-derived CDR1 and CDR2 are LGHNA and YSLEER. The CDR3 is 15 amino acids. Trimming cost V 5 bases and J 7 bases, with 18 bases left between them. CDR3 DNA sequence: TGCGCCAGCAGCTATGAAGGAGGGTCTTTAAATGAGCAGTTCTTC. Translation: CASSYEGGSLNEQFF.

This chain joins TRBV7-8 and TRBJ2-2, with a possible D match to TRBD1 (5 bases). Germline-derived CDR1 and CDR2 are SGHVS and FQNEAQ. The CDR3 consists of 16 residues. Trimming removed 5 bases at V and 2 bases at J, with 15 bases between. The DNA of the CDR3 is TGTGCCAGCAGCCCCAGACAGTCCCCTAACACCGGGGAGCTGTTTTTT. Protein product: CASSPRQSPNTGELFF.

The rearrangement joins TRBV5-4 to TRBJ2-7, with 8 bases lining up with TRBD1. The CDR3 covers 14 residues. With V trimmed by 4 bases and J by 2 bases, 5 bases remained unmatched. CDR1 is SGHNT and CDR2 is YYREEE in the germline V gene (reference sequence). CDR3 DNA sequence: TGTGCCAGCAGCCCACCGGGACAGGCCTACGAGCAGTACTTC. The encoded protein is CASSPPGQAYEQYF.

This rearrangement joins TRBV18 to TRBJ2-3, with D unclear. Trimming cost V 0 bases and J 7 bases, with 14 bases left between them. The CDR3 length is 15 residues. Germline V CDR1 and CDR2: KGHSH, LQKENI. The CDR3, as DNA: TGTGCCAGCTCACCACCGGTACCACTCGGGTATACGCAGTATTTT. It specifies CASSPPVPLGYTQYF.

This clone showed up just once. The chain couples TRBV29-1 to TRBJ2-1; 12 bases line up with TRBD2. There are 14 residues in the CDR3. Germline CDR1 reads SQVTM; CDR2 reads ANQGSEA. Trimming removed 6 bases from V and 4 bases from J; junction bases left unmatched: 4. The DNA of the CDR3 is TGCAGCGTGCTAGCGGGGGGGATATACAATGAGCAGTTCTTC. It translates to CSVLAGGIYNEQFF.

J is TRBJ1-5 and V is TRBV7-9; D unclear. The CDR3 contains 15 residues. Germline lookup yields CDR1 SEHNR and CDR2 FQNEAQ (reference sequence). V lost 3 bases and J 2 bases, leaving 11 bases between the germline ends. The CDR3 region is CASSLGQRGNQPQHF. CDR3 sequence (DNA): TGTGCCAGCAGCTTGGGCCAGAGGGGCAATCAGCCCCAGCATTTT.

The chain combines TRBV6-1 with TRBJ1-1; 7 nucleotides match TRBD1. With V trimmed by 4 bases and J by 7 bases, 6 bases remained unmatched. The CDR3 runs to 13 residues. Germline values: CDR1 MNHNS, CDR2 SASEGT. CDR3 sequence reads: CASSVRQGVEAFF. CDR3 in DNA: TGTGCCAGCAGTGTTAGACAGGGTGTTGAAGCTTTCTTT.

This chain connects TRBV7-6 to TRBJ1-2; no firm D call. The CDR3 sequence is 14 residues long. The V gene's germline CDR1 is SGHVS and CDR2 FNYEAQ. The V and J ends lost 1 base and 2 bases respectively, with 8 bases between them. CDR3: CASSLEPGNYGYTF. The CDR3 nucleotides read TGTGCCAGCAGCTTAGAACCAGGAAACTATGGCTACACCTTC.

V usage is TRBV29-1 and J usage is TRBJ2-7, with TRBD2 matching 14 bases. V dropped 4 bases and J dropped 5; count of bases not matched to a gene: 7. CDR3 size: 15 residues. Germline V lookup: CDR1 SQVTM, CDR2 ANQGSEA. CDR3 loop: CSVGNPGLAGDEQYF. The DNA for the CDR3 is TGCAGCGTTGGAAACCCGGGACTAGCGGGAGACGAGCAGTACTTC.

The chain employs TRBV18 and TRBJ1-1; no clear D gene. CDR3 length equals 14 residues. Trimming removed 0 bases at V and 8 bases at J, with 13 bases between. The germline V gene has CDR1 KGHSH and CDR2 LQKENI. The CDR3: CASSPPAGMGEAFF. In DNA form, the CDR3 reads TGTGCCAGCTCACCACCGGCCGGGATGGGAGAAGCTTTCTTT.

This clone occurred once. The V gene is TRBV6-5, the J gene TRBJ1-2; D perhaps matches TRBD1 (5 bases). Trimming stripped 5 bases from V and 6 bases from J, with 13 bases between. Germline V gene sequence: CDR1 MNHEY, CDR2 SVGAGI. This CDR3 is built from 13 residues. CDR3 sequence reads: CASSVRGSDGYTF. Written as DNA, the CDR3 is TGTGCCAGCAGTGTGCGGGGGTCGGATGGCTACACCTTC.

The rearrangement links TRBV27 to TRBJ2-1, with TRBD2 matching over 12 bases. The CDR3 spans 18 residues. CDR1 is MNHEY, CDR2 SMNVEV, per germline (reference sequence). The V and J ends lost 4 bases and 3 bases, in that order; junction bases with no gene match: 10. CDR3 loop: CASSSTRLAGEYYNEQFF. In DNA form, the CDR3 reads TGTGCCAGCAGTTCCACCCGACTAGCGGGAGAATACTACAATGAGCAGTTCTTC.

V gene TRBV5-4 combines with J gene TRBJ2-6, with 8 bases lining up with TRBD1. The trim removed 3 bases at V and 2 bases at J, leaving 4 bases unmatched. This CDR3 has 16 residues. Germline loops: CDR1 SGHNT, CDR2 YYREEE (reference sequence). CDR3 in DNA: TGTGCCAGCAGCTCGTACAGGGGGACTGGGGCCAACGTCCTGACTTTC. The encoded protein is CASSSYRGTGANVLTF. Full variable domain (remainder filled in from reference TRBV5-4 and TRBJ2-6): ETGVTQSPTHLIKTRGQQVTLRCSSQSGHNTVSWYQQALGQGPQFIFQYYREEENGRGNFPPRFSGLQFPNYSSELNVNALELDDSALYLCASSSYRGTGANVLTFGAGSRLTVL.

V gene TRBV9 combines with J gene TRBJ2-7; D perhaps matches TRBD2 (5 bases). V was clipped by 0 bases and J by 5 bases, with 9 bases between them. The CDR3 loop spans 13 amino acids. Germline assignment: CDR1 SGDLS and CDR2 YYNGEE. DNA of the CDR3: TGTGCCAGCAGCGTAGGAGGGAACCACGAGCAGTACTTC. This gives the protein CASSVGGNHEQYF. Variable domain in full (rest from reference TRBV9 and TRBJ2-7): DSGVTQTPKHLITATGQRVTLRCSPRSGDLSVYWYQQSLDQGLQFLIQYYNGEERAKGNILERFSAQQFPDLHSELNLSSLELGDSALYFCASSVGGNHEQYFGPGTRLTVT.